The sequence of this T cell receptor beta chain was determined in a study of CD8 T cells in Susac syndrome. The CDR3 has 15 residues. The ends were cut back, 5 bases at V and 2 bases at J, with 14 bases in the middle. In germline, CDR1 is SEHNR, CDR2 FQNEAQ (reference sequence). The sequenced target, TCR beta, came from blood CD8+ and CD4+ T cells. All included Susac syndrome patients satisfied recently defined diagnostic criteria for definite or probable disease. RNA in amounts of about 0.5 to 1 ug was reverse transcribed with random hexamers. TCRdb redid the calling of the immunoSEQ multiplex PCR reads with MiXCR, one entry per CDR3 protein. The profile shows about 210,000 distinct CDR3 sequences, 94% of them singletons.

The V gene is TRBV7-9, the J gene TRBJ2-3; maybe TRBD1 (5 bases). The source material was CD4+ T cells from PBMCs. This TCR was sampled from a human donor with Susac syndrome. The CDR3 DNA is TGTGCCAGCAGCCACGAAGGGGAAAACACAGATACGCAGTATTTT. Translation gives CASSHEGENTDTQYF.